This paragraph reports one T cell receptor beta chain. The antigen is undetermined. This entry comes from a study of T-cell memory formation after mild COVID-19. This CDR3 has 15 residues. CDR1 is SQVTM and CDR2 is ANQGSEA in the germline V gene. V lost 0 bases and J 4 bases, leaving 15 bases between the germline ends. Study-wide results and limits: CD4+ bias marked clones expanding day 15 to 37, unlike balanced contracting clones.

Using constant-segment primers, 5'RACE produced TCR alpha and TCR beta cDNA libraries carrying sample barcodes and UMIs. TCRdb re-called the 5' RACE reads through MiXCR, storing one row per CDR3 protein. The sample shows hundreds of thousands of distinct CDR3 sequences, about 22% of them seen only once. The clonotype was recovered from an adult woman who had mild COVID-19 (a few samples of this study predate the infection). Cell type and time point are not known. Sequenced input: PBMCs or a T cell subset sorted from them (not recorded which). The rearrangement links TRBV29-1 to TRBJ2-5; D remains unclear. CDR3 DNA sequence: TGCAGCGTTGAAGATCCACGGAAGACCCGAGAGACCCAGTACTTC. This codes for CSVEDPRKTRETQYF.